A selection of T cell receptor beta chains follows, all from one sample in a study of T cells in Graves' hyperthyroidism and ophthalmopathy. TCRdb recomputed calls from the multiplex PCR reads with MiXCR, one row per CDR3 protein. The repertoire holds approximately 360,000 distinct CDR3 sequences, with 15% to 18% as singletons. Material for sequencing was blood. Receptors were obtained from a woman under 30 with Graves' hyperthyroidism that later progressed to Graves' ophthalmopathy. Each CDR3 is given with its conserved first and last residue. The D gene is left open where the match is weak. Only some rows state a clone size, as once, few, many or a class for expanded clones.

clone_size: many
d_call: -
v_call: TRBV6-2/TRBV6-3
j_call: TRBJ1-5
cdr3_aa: CASRLDGISNQPQHF
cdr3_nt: TGTGCCAGCAGGCTCGACGGAATTAGCAATCAGCCCCAGCATTTT

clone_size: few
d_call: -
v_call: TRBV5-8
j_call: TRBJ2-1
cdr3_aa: CASSLAPGYDEQFF
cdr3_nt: TGTGCCAGCAGCTTGGCGCCAGGGTACGATGAGCAGTTCTTC

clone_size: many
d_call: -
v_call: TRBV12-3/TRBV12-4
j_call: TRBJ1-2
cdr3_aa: CASSLRQVDGYTF
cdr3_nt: TGTGCCAGCAGTTTACGACAGGTGGATGGCTACACCTTC

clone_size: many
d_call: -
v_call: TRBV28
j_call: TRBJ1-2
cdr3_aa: CASSLSWGGIDYGYTF
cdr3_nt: TGTGCCAGCAGTTTATCCTGGGGGGGGATAGACTATGGCTACACCTTC

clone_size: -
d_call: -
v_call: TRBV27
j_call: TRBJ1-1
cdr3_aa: CASSSGGAEAFF
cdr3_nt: TGTGCCAGCAGTTCCGGAGGGGCTGAAGCTTTCTTT

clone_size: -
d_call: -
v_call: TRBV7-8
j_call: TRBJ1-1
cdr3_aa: CASSLEEFVNTEAFF
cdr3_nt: TGTGCCAGCAGCTTAGAGGAGTTTGTGAACACTGAAGCTTTCTTT

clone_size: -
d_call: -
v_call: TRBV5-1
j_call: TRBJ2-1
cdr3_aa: CASSPASIHEQFF
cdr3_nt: TGCGCCAGCAGCCCGGCTAGCATCCATGAGCAGTTCTTC

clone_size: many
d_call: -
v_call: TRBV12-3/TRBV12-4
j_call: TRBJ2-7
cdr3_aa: CASSLPTGTGTYEQYF
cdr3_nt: TGTGCCAGCAGTTTACCAACCGGGACGGGGACCTACGAGCAGTACTTC

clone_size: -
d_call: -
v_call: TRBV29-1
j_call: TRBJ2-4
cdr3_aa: CSVEELRAKNIQYF
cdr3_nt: TGCAGCGTTGAAGAGCTTCGGGCCAAAAACATTCAGTACTTC

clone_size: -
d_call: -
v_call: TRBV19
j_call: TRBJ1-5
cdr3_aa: CASSTHQDNQPQHF
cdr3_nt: TGTGCCAGTAGTACTCATCAAGATAATCAGCCCCAGCATTTT

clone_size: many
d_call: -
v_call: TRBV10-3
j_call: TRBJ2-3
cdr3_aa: CAIIGTPGDTQYF
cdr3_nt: TGTGCCATCATAGGGACACCCGGGGATACGCAGTATTTT

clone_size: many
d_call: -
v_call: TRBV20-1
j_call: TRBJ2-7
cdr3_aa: CSVDAGRYEQYF
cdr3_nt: TGCAGTGTAGATGCGGGGCGCTACGAGCAGTACTTC

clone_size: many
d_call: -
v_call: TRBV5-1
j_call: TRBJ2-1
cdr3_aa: CASSHPSGNEQFF
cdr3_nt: TGCGCCAGCAGCCACCCGTCGGGGAATGAGCAGTTCTTC

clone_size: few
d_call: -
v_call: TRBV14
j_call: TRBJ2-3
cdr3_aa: CASSQDDPDTQYF
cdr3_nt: TGTGCCAGCAGCCAAGATGACCCAGATACGCAGTATTTT

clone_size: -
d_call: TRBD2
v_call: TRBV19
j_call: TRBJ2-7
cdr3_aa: CATRTSGSSYEQYF
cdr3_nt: TGTGCCACTAGAACTAGCGGGAGCTCCTACGAGCAGTACTTC

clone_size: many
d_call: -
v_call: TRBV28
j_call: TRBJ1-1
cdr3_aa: CASSLPGVNTEAFF
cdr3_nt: TGTGCCAGCAGTTTACCGGGCGTGAACACTGAAGCTTTCTTT

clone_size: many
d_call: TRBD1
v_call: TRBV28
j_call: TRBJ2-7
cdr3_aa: CASGTDYEQYF
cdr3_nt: TGTGCCTCCGGGACAGATTACGAGCAGTACTTC

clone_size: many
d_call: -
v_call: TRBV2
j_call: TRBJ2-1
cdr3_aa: CASSGKDITQFF
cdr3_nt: TGTGCCAGCAGTGGGAAGGACATCACCCAGTTCTTC

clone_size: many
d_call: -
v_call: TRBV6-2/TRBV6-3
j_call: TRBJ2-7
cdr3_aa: CASSYGRGGLLVEQYF
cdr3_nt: TGTGCCAGCAGTTACGGCAGGGGGGGCCTCCTAGTGGAGCAGTACTTC

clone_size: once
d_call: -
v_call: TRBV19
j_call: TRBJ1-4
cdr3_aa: CASSYGFTDEKLFF
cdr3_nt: TGTGCCAGTAGTTACGGCTTCACTGATGAAAAACTGTTTTTT

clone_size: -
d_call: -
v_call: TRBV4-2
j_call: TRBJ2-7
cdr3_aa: CASSQNLRSNEQYF
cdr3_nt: TGTGCCAGCAGCCAAAATCTCCGCTCTAATGAGCAGTACTTC

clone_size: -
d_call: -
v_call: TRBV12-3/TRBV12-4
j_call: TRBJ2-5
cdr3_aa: CASTNDEETQYF
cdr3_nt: TGTGCCAGCACGAATGATGAGGAGACCCAGTACTTC

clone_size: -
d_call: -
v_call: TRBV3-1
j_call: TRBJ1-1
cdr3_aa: CASSQAKNTEAFF
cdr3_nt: TGTGCCAGCAGCCAAGCGAAAAACACTGAAGCTTTCTTT

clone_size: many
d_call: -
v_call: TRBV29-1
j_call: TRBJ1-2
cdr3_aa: CSVLRGSYGYTF
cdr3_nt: TGCAGCGTTCTCCGGGGATCTTATGGCTACACCTTC

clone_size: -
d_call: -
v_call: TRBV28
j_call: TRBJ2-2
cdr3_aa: CASIQGGLNTGELFF
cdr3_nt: TGTGCCAGCATCCAGGGGGGCCTGAACACCGGGGAGCTGTTTTTT

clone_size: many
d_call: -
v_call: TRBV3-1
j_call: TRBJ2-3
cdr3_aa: CASSQAQGSTDTQYF
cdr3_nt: TGTGCCAGCAGCCAAGCACAAGGAAGCACAGATACGCAGTATTTT

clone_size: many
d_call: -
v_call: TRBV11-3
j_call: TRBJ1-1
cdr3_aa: CASSLQANTEAFF
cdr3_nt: TGTGCCAGCAGCTTACAAGCGAACACTGAAGCTTTCTTT